The entry below describes one T cell receptor (beta chain). Its antigen remains unknown. Data came from immunoSEQ multiplex PCR; TCRdb stores just in-frame clones and leaves some out. The sample has approximately 97,000 clones; over 80% are singletons. This record belongs to a study of T cell responses to AZD1222 COVID-19 vaccine. Study information: It was second doses at about 4 or about 12 weeks that were pooled.

CDR3 length: 14 amino acids. Looked up from germline, CDR1 is MNHGY and CDR2 is SVAAGI. V trimming: 2 bases; J trimming: 2 bases; junction bases outside the gene matches: 2. Study-level points and caveats: Vaccination with two AZD1222 doses was followed by a rise in Spike-specific TCR breadth and depth.

The origin of this receptor is an adult in good health. The chain carries TRBV6-9 and TRBJ2-7, with TRBD1 matching 8 bases. Material: peripheral blood, obtained on day 0 of AZD1222 vaccination. CDR3 sequence reads: CASSYPTGAYEQYF. In nucleotides, the CDR3 is TGTGCCAGCAGTTATCCGACAGGGGCCTACGAGCAGTACTTC.